A selection of T cell receptor beta chains follows, all from one sample in a study of beta chain features in type 1 diabetes. Profiled with immunoSEQ multiplex PCR; TCRdb holds only in-frame clones, not every one. The sample shows a few hundred thousand clones, roughly 12% of them seen only once. Material for sequencing was naive CD4+ T cells from blood. These receptors were taken from a young woman with type 1 diabetes. Each CDR3 is given with its conserved first and last residue. Each record gives: CDR3 length, D gene, V gene, J gene, clone size, CDR3 protein, CDR3 DNA. D genes are given only for firm matches. Clone size is stated in some rows and not others, as once, few, many or a class when expanded.

length: 13
D: NA
V: TRBV7-9
J: TRBJ1-2
size: NA
CDR3: CASSRDTGRGYTF
DNA: TGTGCCAGCAGCCGGGACACGGGTCGTGGCTACACCTTC

length: 16
D: TRBD2
V: TRBV5-4
J: TRBJ2-1
size: few
CDR3: CASSTGLAGVYNEQFF
DNA: TGTGCCAGCAGCACCGGACTAGCGGGAGTCTACAATGAGCAGTTCTTC

length: 16
D: NA
V: TRBV14
J: TRBJ2-5
size: NA
CDR3: CASSPKTLALEETQYF
DNA: TGTGCCAGCAGCCCCAAGACGTTAGCGTTAGAGGAGACCCAGTACTTC

length: 14
D: NA
V: TRBV10-3
J: TRBJ1-2
size: NA
CDR3: CAISESEAGYGYTF
DNA: TGTGCCATCAGTGAGTCGGAGGCAGGCTATGGCTACACCTTC

length: 13
D: NA
V: TRBV7-3
J: TRBJ2-3
size: few
CDR3: CASSRRGPDTQYF
DNA: TGTGCCAGCAGCCGGAGAGGTCCAGATACGCAGTATTTT

length: 13
D: NA
V: TRBV30
J: TRBJ2-7
size: NA
CDR3: CAWTKPSSYEQYF
DNA: TGTGCCTGGACTAAACCAAGCTCCTACGAGCAGTACTTC

length: 16
D: NA
V: TRBV4-1
J: TRBJ1-1
size: few
CDR3: CASSQTGFEEGYEAFF
DNA: TGCGCCAGCAGCCAAACCGGCTTTGAGGAGGGTTATGAAGCTTTCTTT

length: 14
D: NA
V: TRBV18
J: TRBJ2-5
size: NA
CDR3: CASSPGANQETQYF
DNA: TGTGCCAGCTCACCGGGCGCGAACCAAGAGACCCAGTACTTC

length: 14
D: TRBD1
V: TRBV11-3
J: TRBJ2-1
size: NA
CDR3: CASNRQGSYNEQFF
DNA: TGTGCCAGCAACCGACAGGGAAGCTACAATGAGCAGTTCTTC

length: 13
D: NA
V: TRBV9
J: TRBJ2-1
size: few
CDR3: CASSTRVSHEQFF
DNA: TGTGCCAGCAGCACCAGGGTGTCCCATGAGCAGTTCTTC

length: 15
D: NA
V: TRBV10-3
J: TRBJ2-1
size: NA
CDR3: CAINAGGLAHNEQFF
DNA: TGTGCCATCAACGCAGGTGGGCTTGCCCACAATGAGCAGTTCTTC

length: 13
D: NA
V: TRBV7-2
J: TRBJ2-5
size: few
CDR3: CASSLVKRETQYF
DNA: TGTGCCAGCAGCCTCGTTAAGCGCGAGACCCAGTACTTC

length: 15
D: TRBD1
V: TRBV7-2
J: TRBJ2-7
size: few
CDR3: CASRPGARGLGEQYF
DNA: TGTGCCAGCAGACCAGGGGCTAGGGGGCTCGGCGAGCAGTACTTC

length: 18
D: NA
V: TRBV5-4
J: TRBJ1-5
size: NA
CDR3: CASSFGGHGRAGNQPQHF
DNA: TGTGCCAGCAGCTTTGGGGGACACGGACGAGCGGGCAATCAGCCCCAGCATTTT

length: 17
D: NA
V: TRBV4-3
J: TRBJ2-1
size: NA
CDR3: CASSQSPTGVYDNEQFF
DNA: TGCGCCAGCAGCCAATCCCCGACGGGGGTCTACGACAATGAGCAGTTCTTC

length: 13
D: NA
V: TRBV11-2
J: TRBJ2-7
size: few
CDR3: CASSPRLTYEQYF
DNA: TGTGCCAGCAGCCCCCGACTCACCTACGAGCAGTACTTC

length: 12
D: NA
V: TRBV29-1
J: TRBJ1-1
size: few
CDR3: CSVTPPDTEAFF
DNA: TGCAGCGTGACACCCCCGGACACTGAAGCTTTCTTT

length: 13
D: TRBD1
V: TRBV7-2
J: TRBJ2-5
size: few
CDR3: CASGQGPQETQYF
DNA: TGTGCCAGCGGACAGGGTCCCCAAGAGACCCAGTACTTC

length: 12
D: NA
V: TRBV30
J: TRBJ2-1
size: NA
CDR3: CAWALSSAEQFF
DNA: TGTGCCTGGGCACTAAGCTCGGCGGAGCAGTTCTTC

length: 15
D: NA
V: TRBV9
J: TRBJ2-1
size: few
CDR3: CASSVGGGYYNEQFF
DNA: TGTGCCAGCAGCGTCGGGGGTGGGTACTACAATGAGCAGTTCTTC

length: 15
D: TRBD1
V: TRBV6-5
J: TRBJ2-5
size: few
CDR3: CASGPTGGREETQYF
DNA: TGTGCCAGCGGCCCGACAGGGGGCAGGGAAGAGACCCAGTACTTC

length: 13
D: NA
V: TRBV27
J: TRBJ1-1
size: few
CDR3: CASSFVGPTEAFF
DNA: TGTGCCAGCAGTTTTGTGGGCCCCACTGAAGCTTTCTTT

length: 13
D: TRBD1
V: TRBV29-1
J: TRBJ1-4
size: few
CDR3: CSVTGATNEKLFF
DNA: TGCAGCGTTACAGGGGCAACTAATGAAAAACTGTTTTTT

length: 15
D: NA
V: TRBV7-2
J: TRBJ2-3
size: few
CDR3: CASSLLGRGTDTQYF
DNA: TGTGCCAGCAGCCTCCTGGGGCGGGGTACAGATACGCAGTATTTT

length: 15
D: TRBD2
V: TRBV10-3
J: TRBJ2-1
size: few
CDR3: CATRMGGGDYNEQFF
DNA: TGTGCCACTCGGATGGGCGGGGGTGATTACAATGAGCAGTTCTTC

length: 15
D: TRBD2
V: TRBV11-2
J: TRBJ2-3
size: NA
CDR3: CASSPGLAGADTQYF
DNA: TGTGCCAGCAGCCCTGGACTAGCGGGAGCAGATACGCAGTATTTT

length: 14
D: NA
V: TRBV5-1
J: TRBJ1-4
size: NA
CDR3: CASSLRGAGEKLFF
DNA: TGCGCCAGCAGCTTGCGGGGGGCTGGAGAAAAACTGTTTTTT

length: 15
D: TRBD2
V: TRBV11-2
J: TRBJ2-1
size: NA
CDR3: CASTLLAGAYNEQFF
DNA: TGTGCCAGCACTTTACTAGCGGGAGCTTACAATGAGCAGTTCTTC

length: 14
D: TRBD1
V: TRBV4-3
J: TRBJ1-5
size: few
CDR3: CASSQATGNQPQHF
DNA: TGCGCCAGCAGCCAAGCGACAGGGAATCAGCCCCAGCATTTT

length: 13
D: NA
V: TRBV6-1
J: TRBJ1-1
size: few
CDR3: CATQTGFDAEAFF
DNA: TGTGCCACCCAAACAGGGTTTGACGCTGAAGCTTTCTTT

length: 15
D: TRBD1
V: TRBV18
J: TRBJ2-7
size: few
CDR3: CASSPQTGQGTEQYF
DNA: TGTGCCAGCTCACCTCAGACGGGACAGGGGACCGAGCAGTACTTC

length: 14
D: NA
V: TRBV11-3
J: TRBJ1-1
size: few
CDR3: CASSLELQLSEAFF
DNA: TGTGCCAGCAGCTTAGAGCTACAGCTCTCTGAAGCTTTCTTT

length: 13
D: TRBD2
V: TRBV28
J: TRBJ2-5
size: NA
CDR3: CASRELAGETQYF
DNA: TGTGCCAGCAGGGAACTAGCGGGAGAGACCCAGTACTTC

length: 13
D: NA
V: TRBV27
J: TRBJ1-1
size: NA
CDR3: CASSLQENTEAFF
DNA: TGTGCCAGCAGTCTCCAGGAGAACACTGAAGCTTTCTTT

length: 13
D: NA
V: TRBV7-2
J: TRBJ1-2
size: NA
CDR3: CASSLSSAQGYTF
DNA: TGTGCCAGCAGCTTGTCGTCTGCGCAAGGCTACACCTTC

length: 13
D: NA
V: TRBV2
J: TRBJ2-5
size: NA
CDR3: CASSERVAPTQYF
DNA: TGTGCCAGCAGTGAAAGAGTTGCACCGACCCAGTACTTC

length: 14
D: TRBD2
V: TRBV7-9
J: TRBJ2-5
size: NA
CDR3: CASSSHFGGETQYF
DNA: TGTGCCAGCAGCTCCCACTTCGGGGGGGAGACCCAGTACTTC